Listed below are T cell receptor beta chains from one sample, sequenced in a study of beta chain features in type 1 diabetes. The table came from immunoSEQ multiplex PCR; TCRdb's copy has only in-frame clones and leaves some out. The sample has some 350,000 clones; over 8.5% are singletons. Sequencing was done on a sample of central memory CD4+ T cells from blood. The receptors derive from a man aged 25-45 years with type 1 diabetes. The CDR3 runs from the conserved cysteine through the conserved F or W. A D gene is named only where the DNA matches it firmly. Part of the rows lack a size; the others show once, few, many or a class for expanded clones.

J: TRBJ2-7; V: TRBV27; D: TRBD2; size: .; CDR3: CASRNPGLAGAFYEQYF; DNA: TGTGCCAGCAGAAATCCGGGACTAGCGGGAGCATTCTACGAGCAGTACTTC
J: TRBJ1-5; V: TRBV7-9; D: .; size: few; CDR3: CASSPGRNNQPQHF; DNA: TGTGCCAGCAGCCCCGGACGGAACAATCAGCCCCAGCATTTT
J: TRBJ2-1; V: TRBV2; D: TRBD1; size: few; CDR3: CASSDGGQGAHEQFF; DNA: TGTGCCAGCAGTGATGGGGGACAGGGCGCCCATGAGCAGTTCTTC
J: TRBJ2-5; V: TRBV2; D: .; size: few; CDR3: CASSVGPQGEAVKYF; DNA: TGTGCCAGCAGTGTAGGACCGCAGGGAGAGGCCGTAAAGTACTTC
J: TRBJ2-5; V: TRBV9; D: .; size: .; CDR3: CASSTRFGETQYF; DNA: TGTGCCAGCAGCACCCGCTTCGGGGAGACCCAGTACTTC
J: TRBJ2-1; V: TRBV9; D: .; size: many; CDR3: CASSVEQGFEQFF; DNA: TGTGCCAGCAGCGTTGAACAGGGCTTTGAGCAGTTCTTC
J: TRBJ2-7; V: TRBV6-6; D: TRBD2; size: .; CDR3: CASRRASGRTTYEQYF; DNA: TGTGCCAGCAGGAGGGCTAGCGGGAGAACCACCTACGAGCAGTACTTC
J: TRBJ2-5; V: TRBV14; D: .; size: many; CDR3: CASSQDSLQETQYF; DNA: TGTGCCAGCAGCCAAGACAGCCTACAAGAGACCCAGTACTTC
J: TRBJ1-2; V: TRBV7-7; D: TRBD1; size: .; CDR3: CASSIPDRVWGYTF; DNA: TGTGCCAGCAGCATCCCGGACAGGGTTTGGGGCTACACCTTC
J: TRBJ1-2; V: TRBV9; D: .; size: .; CDR3: CASSYEGVRGYTF; DNA: TGTGCCAGCAGTTACGAGGGGGTACGAGGCTACACCTTC
J: TRBJ2-2; V: TRBV19; D: .; size: few; CDR3: CASSIGQEGFRELFF; DNA: TGTGCCAGTAGTATAGGTCAGGAGGGATTCAGGGAGCTGTTTTTT
J: TRBJ2-3; V: TRBV14; D: .; size: once; CDR3: CASRESGVGTDTQYF; DNA: TGTGCCAGCAGAGAATCAGGGGTGGGGACAGATACGCAGTATTTT
J: TRBJ1-2; V: TRBV28; D: .; size: .; CDR3: CASSVEGLNGYTF; DNA: TGTGCCAGCAGTGTAGAGGGACTGAATGGCTACACCTTC
J: TRBJ2-1; V: TRBV7-3; D: .; size: few; CDR3: CASSASQGNEQFF; DNA: TGTGCCAGCAGCGCTTCTCAGGGAAATGAGCAGTTCTTC
J: TRBJ2-7; V: TRBV19; D: TRBD1; size: many; CDR3: CASSPRQGIGTYYEQYF; DNA: TGTGCCAGTAGTCCGCGACAGGGAATTGGGACATACTACGAGCAGTACTTC
J: TRBJ1-5; V: TRBV27; D: .; size: many; CDR3: CASSSGGGYSNQPQHF; DNA: TGTGCCAGCAGTTCCGGCGGAGGTTATAGCAATCAGCCCCAGCATTTT
J: TRBJ2-3; V: TRBV28; D: TRBD2; size: .; CDR3: CASSLGALAGVDTQYF; DNA: TGTGCCAGCAGTTTAGGGGCACTAGCGGGAGTGGATACGCAGTATTTT
J: TRBJ2-5; V: TRBV29-1; D: TRBD2; size: .; CDR3: CSVGGRVQETQYF; DNA: TGCAGCGTTGGGGGGAGGGTCCAAGAGACCCAGTACTTC
J: TRBJ1-1; V: TRBV14; D: .; size: .; CDR3: CASSPGTGKAFF; DNA: TGTGCCAGCAGCCCTGGGACGGGGAAAGCTTTCTTT
J: TRBJ2-4; V: TRBV28; D: .; size: .; CDR3: CASSERAGALAKNIQYF; DNA: TGTGCCAGCAGCGAACGGGCAGGGGCTCTAGCCAAAAACATTCAGTACTTC
J: TRBJ2-2; V: TRBV18; D: .; size: few; CDR3: CASSPGNFVTGELFF; DNA: TGTGCCAGCTCTCCCGGGAACTTCGTCACCGGGGAGCTGTTTTTT
J: TRBJ2-3; V: TRBV10-2; D: .; size: few; CDR3: CASSEQGGTDTQYF; DNA: TGCGCCAGCAGTGAGCAGGGTGGCACAGATACGCAGTATTTT
J: TRBJ2-7; V: TRBV28; D: .; size: .; CDR3: CASRTTYEQYF; DNA: TGTGCCAGCAGAACTACCTACGAGCAGTACTTC
J: TRBJ1-3; V: TRBV5-6; D: TRBD1; size: .; CDR3: CASSLELGYMGQRYNTIYF; DNA: TGTGCCAGCAGCTTGGAATTGGGTTATATGGGACAGAGGTACAACACCATATATTTT
J: TRBJ2-7; V: TRBV30; D: .; size: .; CDR3: CAREGDSSYEQYF; DNA: TGTGCCCGGGAAGGGGATAGCTCCTACGAGCAGTACTTC
J: TRBJ1-2; V: TRBV7-9; D: .; size: .; CDR3: CASSHPATENYGYTF; DNA: TGTGCCAGCAGCCATCCCGCTACAGAGAACTATGGCTACACCTTC
J: TRBJ2-1; V: TRBV6-8; D: .; size: .; CDR3: CASSGSGETRNEQFF; DNA: TGTGCCAGCAGTGGGTCCGGGGAAACTCGGAATGAGCAGTTCTTC
J: TRBJ2-5; V: TRBV7-9; D: TRBD2; size: .; CDR3: CASSQTSRETQYF; DNA: TGTGCCAGCAGCCAGACTAGCCGTGAGACCCAGTACTTC
J: TRBJ2-1; V: TRBV6-5; D: .; size: .; CDR3: CASFETYGYEQFF; DNA: TGTGCCAGCTTCGAGACATACGGCTATGAGCAGTTCTTC
J: TRBJ2-7; V: TRBV9; D: TRBD2; size: few; CDR3: CASSPRGLNHEQYF; DNA: TGTGCCAGCAGCCCTAGGGGACTAAACCACGAGCAGTACTTC
J: TRBJ2-2; V: TRBV7-2; D: TRBD1; size: .; CDR3: CASSDQGANTGELFF; DNA: TGTGCCAGCAGCGACCAGGGGGCCAACACCGGGGAGCTGTTTTTT
J: TRBJ2-7; V: TRBV9; D: TRBD1; size: .; CDR3: CASSVRGQGSYEQYF; DNA: TGTGCCAGCAGCGTAAGGGGACAGGGCTCCTACGAGCAGTACTTC
J: TRBJ2-7; V: TRBV27; D: .; size: few; CDR3: CASSRYPGYEQYF; DNA: TGTGCCAGCAGTCGTTACCCAGGGTACGAGCAGTACTTC
J: TRBJ2-3; V: TRBV4-3; D: TRBD2; size: .; CDR3: CASSQDSRGGSTDTQYF; DNA: TGCGCCAGCAGCCAAGATTCTCGGGGAGGGAGCACAGATACGCAGTATTTT
J: TRBJ2-7; V: TRBV28; D: TRBD1; size: .; CDR3: CASTLDRAREQYF; DNA: TGTGCCAGCACCTTGGACAGGGCTCGCGAGCAGTACTTC
J: TRBJ2-6; V: TRBV30; D: .; size: few; CDR3: CALVVGSGANVLTF; DNA: TGTGCTCTGGTAGTGGGCTCTGGGGCCAACGTCCTGACTTTC
J: TRBJ2-2; V: TRBV7-6; D: TRBD1; size: .; CDR3: CASRSSGGSGTGELFF; DNA: TGTGCCAGCAGGTCGTCAGGGGGCTCGGGCACCGGGGAGCTGTTTTTT
J: TRBJ2-2; V: TRBV7-2; D: .; size: .; CDR3: CASSDGPNTGELFF; DNA: TGTGCCAGCAGCGACGGGCCGAACACCGGGGAGCTGTTTTTT
J: TRBJ1-4; V: TRBV6-1; D: .; size: .; CDR3: CASRSGQNEKLFF; DNA: TGTGCCAGCAGATCCGGACAGAATGAAAAACTGTTTTTT
J: TRBJ1-1; V: TRBV5-1; D: .; size: few; CDR3: CASSPQSRAGNTEAFF; DNA: TGCGCCAGCAGCCCCCAAAGTAGGGCAGGGAACACTGAAGCTTTCTTT
J: TRBJ2-1; V: TRBV5-1; D: TRBD1; size: few; CDR3: CASGRDSIYNEQFF; DNA: TGCGCCAGCGGACGGGACAGCATCTACAATGAGCAGTTCTTC
J: TRBJ1-1; V: TRBV7-9; D: .; size: many; CDR3: CASSLMTEYTEAFF; DNA: TGTGCCAGCAGCTTAATGACTGAGTACACTGAAGCTTTCTTT
J: TRBJ1-1; V: TRBV2; D: .; size: few; CDR3: CASSAASTGSTEAFF; DNA: TGTGCCAGCAGTGCCGCTTCAACAGGGAGTACTGAAGCTTTCTTT
J: TRBJ2-5; V: TRBV7-2; D: .; size: .; CDR3: CASSLGSGETQYF; DNA: TGTGCCAGCAGCTTAGGTTCCGGGGAGACCCAGTACTTC